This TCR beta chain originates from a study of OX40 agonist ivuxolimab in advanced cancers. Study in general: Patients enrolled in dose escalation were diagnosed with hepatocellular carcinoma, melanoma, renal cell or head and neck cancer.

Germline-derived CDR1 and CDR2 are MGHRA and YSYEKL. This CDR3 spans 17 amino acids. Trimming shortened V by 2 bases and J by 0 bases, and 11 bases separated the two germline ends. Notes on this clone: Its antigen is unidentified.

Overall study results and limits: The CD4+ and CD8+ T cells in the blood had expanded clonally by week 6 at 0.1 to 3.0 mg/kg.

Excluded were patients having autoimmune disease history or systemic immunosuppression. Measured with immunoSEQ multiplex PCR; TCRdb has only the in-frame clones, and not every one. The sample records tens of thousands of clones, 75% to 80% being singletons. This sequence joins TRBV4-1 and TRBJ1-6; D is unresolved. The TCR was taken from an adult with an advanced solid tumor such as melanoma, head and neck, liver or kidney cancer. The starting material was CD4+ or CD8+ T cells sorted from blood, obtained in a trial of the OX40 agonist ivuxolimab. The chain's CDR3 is CASSQLGQNSYNSPLHF. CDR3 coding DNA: TGCGCCAGCAGCCAATTAGGGCAAAACTCCTATAATTCACCCCTCCACTTT.